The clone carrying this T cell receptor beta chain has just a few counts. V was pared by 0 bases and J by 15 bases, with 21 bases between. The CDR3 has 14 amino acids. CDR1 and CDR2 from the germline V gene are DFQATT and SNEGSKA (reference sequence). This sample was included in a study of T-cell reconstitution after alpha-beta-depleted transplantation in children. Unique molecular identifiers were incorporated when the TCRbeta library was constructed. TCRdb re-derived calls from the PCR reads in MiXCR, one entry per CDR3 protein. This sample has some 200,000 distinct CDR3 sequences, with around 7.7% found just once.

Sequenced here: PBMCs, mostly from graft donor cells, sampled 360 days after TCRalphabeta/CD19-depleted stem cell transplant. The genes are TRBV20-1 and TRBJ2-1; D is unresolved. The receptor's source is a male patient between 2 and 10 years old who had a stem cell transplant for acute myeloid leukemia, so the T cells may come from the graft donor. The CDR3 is CSARDVGNGLVPFF. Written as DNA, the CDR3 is TGCAGTGCTAGAGATGTAGGTAACGGCCTTGTGCCGTTCTTC.